The rows below give T cell receptor beta chains drawn from one sample of a study of CD8 T cells in ankylosing spondylitis. TCRdb processed the 5' RACE reads anew with MiXCR; each CDR3 protein has one entry. Of some 840,000 distinct CDR3 sequences listed, over 9.5% are singletons. Sequencing was carried out using blood, either unsorted or a sorted T cell fraction (not recorded which). These receptors were obtained from a male donor with ankylosing spondylitis. Both conserved end residues are part of each CDR3. D genes are given only for firm matches. Size values are once, few and many counts, or a class for expanded clones, and some rows have none.

TRBV11-2	.	TRBJ2-5	few	CASSQSATGETQYF	TGTGCCAGCAGCCAAAGTGCGACAGGAGAGACCCAGTACTTC
TRBV18	.	TRBJ1-5	.	CASSRAVRTAGNQPQHF	TGTGCCAGCTCGCGCGCCGTTAGGACAGCCGGAAATCAGCCCCAGCATTTT
TRBV10-3	.	TRBJ1-2	few	CAISDHREGGYTF	TGTGCCATCAGTGACCACCGGGAGGGAGGCTACACCTTC
TRBV20-1	.	TRBJ2-7	many	CSATIPTGEQYF	TGCAGTGCAACTATCCCTACGGGCGAGCAGTACTTC
TRBV9	TRBD1	TRBJ1-5	few	CASSVVGRGQSNQPQHF	TGTGCCAGCAGCGTAGTAGGCAGGGGGCAAAGTAATCAGCCCCAGCATTTT
TRBV29-1	.	TRBJ2-1	many	CSVPDRYYNEQFF	TGCAGCGTCCCGGACAGATACTACAATGAGCAGTTCTTC
TRBV7-9	TRBD1	TRBJ1-4	many	CASSTTGGEKLFF	TGTGCCAGCAGCACGACAGGGGGTGAAAAACTGTTTTTT
TRBV20-1	.	TRBJ2-1	.	CSGTGNEQFF	TGCAGCGGGACTGGCAATGAGCAGTTCTTC
TRBV20-1	TRBD1	TRBJ2-5	many	CSARGSAGGRETQYF	TGCAGTGCTAGAGGAAGCGCAGGGGGCCGGGAGACCCAGTACTTC
TRBV7-2	.	TRBJ2-7	many	CASSLVQGTYEQYF	TGTGCCAGCAGCTTAGTCCAGGGTACCTACGAGCAGTACTTC
TRBV7-3	TRBD2	TRBJ2-3	.	CASSPRASGKRDTQYF	TGTGCCAGCAGCCCGCGGGCTAGCGGCAAACGAGATACGCAGTATTTT
TRBV6-6	.	TRBJ1-2	few	CASTFRDGYTF	TGTGCCAGCACCTTCAGGGATGGCTACACCTTC
TRBV20-1	TRBD2	TRBJ2-2	many	CSASLAGGTGELFF	TGCAGTGCTTCGCTAGCGGGAGGGACCGGGGAGCTGTTTTTT
TRBV7-8	TRBD2	TRBJ2-1	few	CASSGSLTSGARDEQFF	TGTGCCAGCAGCGGCTCCCTGACTAGCGGGGCAAGGGATGAGCAGTTCTTC
TRBV20-1	TRBD2	TRBJ2-2	.	CSASQRGHTGELFF	TGCAGTGCTAGCCAGCGGGGGCACACCGGGGAGCTGTTTTTT
TRBV5-1	.	TRBJ1-6	.	CASSFADSEDSPLHF	TGCGCCAGCAGCTTCGCAGATTCCGAGGATTCACCCCTCCACTTT
TRBV18	.	TRBJ2-3	few	CASSPRLLVTQYF	TGTGCCAGCTCACCGAGGCTCCTGGTTACGCAGTATTTT
TRBV20-1	.	TRBJ2-7	many	CSAHDRLYEQYF	TGCAGTGCTCATGACCGGTTGTACGAGCAGTACTTC
TRBV18	.	TRBJ2-7	.	CASSPLVVHYEQYF	TGTGCCAGCTCACCCTTGGTGGTCCACTACGAGCAGTACTTC
TRBV7-2	TRBD1	TRBJ1-2	few	CASSFTGTEYGYTF	TGTGCCAGCAGCTTTACCGGGACAGAATATGGCTACACCTTC
TRBV20-1	.	TRBJ1-6	many	CSARSDKLNSPLHF	TGCAGTGCTAGATCGGACAAGTTAAATTCACCCCTCCACTTT
TRBV20-1	.	TRBJ1-6	few	CSASGTFPSYNSPLHF	TGCAGTGCGTCCGGGACTTTCCCCTCCTATAATTCACCCCTCCACTTT
TRBV9	TRBD1	TRBJ1-2	.	CASSITGQNYGYTF	TGTGCCAGCAGCATAACGGGACAGAACTATGGCTACACCTTC
TRBV9	.	TRBJ2-1	few	CASSASSLQLDSYNEQFF	TGTGCCAGCAGCGCCTCCTCCCTCCAGTTGGACTCCTACAATGAGCAGTTCTTC
TRBV9	.	TRBJ2-3	.	CASSVGRWSSTDTQYF	TGTGCCAGCAGCGTAGGGAGGTGGTCTAGCACAGATACGCAGTATTTT
TRBV20-1	.	TRBJ2-1	many	CSARKGPAGAYNEQFF	TGCAGTGCTAGAAAAGGTCCTGCGGGGGCTTACAATGAGCAGTTCTTC
TRBV2	.	TRBJ1-4	few	CASSDGVPNEKLFF	TGTGCCAGCAGTGACGGGGTCCCTAATGAAAAACTGTTTTTT
TRBV5-1	.	TRBJ2-2	few	CASSLEGGDTGELFF	TGCGCCAGCAGCTTGGAGGGGGGCGACACCGGGGAGCTGTTTTTT
TRBV11-2	.	TRBJ2-7	.	CASSKKGSEQYF	TGTGCCAGCAGCAAAAAAGGGAGCGAGCAGTACTTC
TRBV20-1	.	TRBJ2-5	many	CSASQGTQETQYF	TGCAGTGCTAGTCAGGGTACCCAAGAGACCCAGTACTTC
TRBV9	.	TRBJ2-4	.	CASSPLEVRGVQYF	TGTGCCAGCAGCCCCCTTGAGGTCCGGGGCGTTCAGTACTTC
TRBV20-1	TRBD1	TRBJ1-5	many	CSASYRGRNSNQPQHF	TGCAGTGCTAGCTACAGGGGGCGCAATAGCAATCAGCCCCAGCATTTT
TRBV11-2	TRBD1	TRBJ1-5	many	CASRSGQGWNQPQHF	TGTGCCAGCAGGAGCGGACAGGGCTGGAATCAGCCCCAGCATTTT
TRBV7-8	.	TRBJ1-1	few	CASSLGEVGAFF	TGTGCCAGCAGCTTAGGGGAGGTCGGAGCTTTCTTT
TRBV29-1	.	TRBJ2-5	few	CSVTSNTQETQYF	TGCAGCGTTACCTCCAACACCCAAGAGACCCAGTACTTC
TRBV15	TRBD1	TRBJ2-1	.	CATRTGDFDEQFF	TGTGCCACCAGGACAGGGGATTTCGATGAGCAGTTCTTC
TRBV28	.	TRBJ2-2	.	CASSLSRVMAGELFF	TGTGCCAGCAGTTTGTCCAGGGTAATGGCCGGGGAGCTGTTTTTT
TRBV10-3	TRBD2	TRBJ2-1	few	CAIRSLAHSYNEQFF	TGTGCCATCAGGTCACTAGCGCATTCCTACAATGAGCAGTTCTTC
TRBV7-2	.	TRBJ2-2	.	CASSSIITGELFF	TGTGCCAGCAGCTCCATTATCACCGGGGAGCTGTTTTTT
TRBV10-3	.	TRBJ2-1	many	CAISAINNEQFF	TGTGCCATCTCGGCCATAAACAATGAGCAGTTCTTC
TRBV7-2	.	TRBJ2-1	.	CASSLYMNNEQFF	TGTGCCAGCAGCTTATATATGAACAATGAGCAGTTCTTC
TRBV29-1	.	TRBJ2-7	many	CSVVLPASYEQYF	TGCAGCGTTGTGTTACCAGCCTCCTACGAGCAGTACTTC